This T cell receptor beta chain was observed in a study of T cell responses to AZD1222 COVID-19 vaccine. CDR3 length equals 17 residues. The germline CDR1 and CDR2 sequences are LNHDA and SQIVND (reference sequence). V lost 2 bases and J lost 5; bases outside the gene matches: 7. Method: immunoSEQ multiplex PCR; TCRdb's copy keeps in-frame clones and lacks some. Found here are about 130,000 clones, over 70% of them singletons; the top ten hold about 5.6%. The chain employs TRBV19 and TRBJ2-2, with 11 positions matching TRBD2. The source is an adult in good health. The sequences come from peripheral blood, collected on day 0 of AZD1222 vaccination. The DNA for the CDR3 is TGTGCCAGTAGTATAATTAGCGGGAGGGCCGGGACCGGGGAGCTGTTTTTT. Its protein is CASSIISGRAGTGELFF.